This TCR beta chain was recorded in a study of shared clonotypes between healthy human individuals. Findings of the study overall: A limitation of the genetic and exposure-history diversity represented arose from few donors. When compared with the clonotypes that were shared by all four sorted-subset donors, the non-shared clonotypes turned out to have lower generation probabilities. Researchers sampled only blood; tissue repertoires likely differ.

About this clone itself: Its antigen is as yet unknown.

Replicate PCRs run on sorted subsets employed 200 ng DNA, about 27,000 T cell genomes. Produced via immunoSEQ multiplex PCR; TCRdb's table is partial and in-frame only. The profile shows about 380,000 clones, around 96% of them singletons. The V gene's germline CDR1 is SNHLY and CDR2 FYNNEI. This CDR3 is 14 amino acids long. The V gene lost 7 bases and the J gene lost 3 bases, with 16 bases spanning the gap. The clonotype was recovered from a man aged 25 to 45 in good health. The chain links TRBV2 to TRBJ2-7, with D unclear. The specimen was memory CD8+ T cells sorted from blood. Stated subset: CD45RO+ cells pooled with CCR7-negative TemRA cells. CDR3: CASTNSWDFYEQYF. The CDR3 nucleotides read TGTGCCAGCACCAATAGTTGGGATTTCTACGAGCAGTACTTC.